A single sample gave rise to the 24 T cell receptor beta chains below, sequenced in a study of blood T cell repertoires in COVID-19. Assay: immunoSEQ multiplex PCR; the TCRdb copy retains only in-frame clones and omits some. Seen here are 150,000 or so clones, 65% to 90% observed once, and the top ten hold about 16%. Sequencing used PBMCs or T cells enriched from blood (not recorded which). These receptors were collected from a man aged 50 to 59 who had recovered from COVID-19.

With respect to this clone: Germline and junction disagree at one end, which may indicate a read error. The gene calls are TRBV5-1 and TRBJ1-6; 7 bases map to TRBD1. CDR1 is SGHRS, CDR2 YFSETQ, per germline. This CDR3 region has 14 residues. CDR3 loop: CANSSGTDNSPLHF. CDR3 sequence (DNA): TGCGCCAACAGCTCCGGGACAGATAATTCACCCCTCCACTTT.

The chain employs TRBV4-2 and TRBJ2-2; TRBD2 matches at 13 bases. J gave up 2 bases and V 1 base, and 1 base lay outside the gene matches. The CDR3 contains 17 residues. Germline V gives CDR1 LGHNA, CDR2 YNFKEQ. Here the CDR3 DNA reads TGTGCCAGCAGCCAAGGACTAGCGGGGGGTAACACCGGGGAGCTGTTTTTT. Translated: CASSQGLAGGNTGELFF.

V usage is TRBV30 and J usage is TRBJ1-3; TRBD1 might be the D (5 bases). This CDR3 is 16 amino acids long. CDR1 is GTSNPN and CDR2 is SVGIG in the germline V gene (reference sequence). V shed 2 bases and J shed 0 bases, with 14 bases lying between them. CDR3 protein: CAWSPTPTASGNTIYF. The CDR3 DNA reads as TGTGCCTGGAGTCCTACCCCGACAGCCTCTGGAAACACCATATATTTT.

This clone has a single count. V usage is TRBV5-4 and J usage is TRBJ1-2; D remains unclear. The CDR3 has 14 amino acids. Germline assignment: CDR1 SGHNT and CDR2 YYREEE (reference sequence). V gave up 5 bases and J gave up 1 base, with 12 bases separating them. DNA for the CDR3: TGTGCCAGCAGGGACGCTGGGAGTAACTATGGCTACACCTTC. Protein sequence: CASRDAGSNYGYTF.

V usage is TRBV29-1 and J usage is TRBJ2-2; tentatively, D is TRBD1 (6 bases). V was cut by 7 bases and J by 5 bases, with 8 bases left in between. CDR1 is SQVTM and CDR2 is ANQGSEA in the germline V gene. This CDR3 comprises 11 residues. CDR3 sequence: CSAGQTGELFF. CDR3 bases: TGCAGCGCAGGACAGACCGGGGAGCTGTTTTTT.

The sample holds one count of this clone. The chain carries TRBV19 and TRBJ1-3, with 7 nucleotides matching TRBD1. The length of the CDR3 is 16 residues. The V and J ends lost 4 bases and 4 bases, in that order; junction bases with no gene match: 10. Looked up from germline, CDR1 is LNHDA and CDR2 is SQIVND (reference sequence). The CDR3 here is CASSKAGTAGGNTIYF. The CDR3 DNA reads TGTGCCAGTAGTAAGGCCGGGACAGCTGGAGGAAACACCATATATTTT.

This clone turned up a few times. The chain links TRBV9 to TRBJ1-1, with D possibly being TRBD1 (5 bases). Germline V gene sequence: CDR1 SGDLS, CDR2 YYNGEE. V was cut by 0 bases and J by 1 base, with 13 bases left in between. The CDR3 has 16 residues. CDR3 residues: CASSVGGDRSNTEAFF. CDR3 coding DNA: TGTGCCAGCAGCGTAGGGGGGGACCGATCGAACACTGAAGCTTTCTTT.

The chain joins TRBV5-1 to TRBJ1-1, with D uncertain. V was shortened by 0 bases and J by 3 bases, with 6 bases between the two germline ends. CDR3 length equals 13 residues. Germline CDR1 is SGHRS and CDR2 is YFSETQ. CDR3: CASSLVEYTEAFF. The CDR3 DNA sequence: TGCGCCAGCAGCTTGGTGGAGTACACTGAAGCTTTCTTT.

Of note for this clone: One end of the junction does not line up with germline, which may come from a read error. The chain combines TRBV29-1 with TRBJ1-2; the D gene is possibly TRBD1 (5 bases). There are 13 residues in the CDR3. CDR1 and CDR2 from the germline V gene are SQVTM and ANQGSEA. DNA for the CDR3: TGCCGCGTTGGGGGGGGAGAGGGGTATGGCTACACCTTC. The encoded protein is CRVGGGEGYGYTF. Full variable domain (outside the CDR3, taken from reference TRBV29-1 and TRBJ1-2): SAVISQKPSRDICQRGTSLTIQCQVDSQVTMMFWYRQQPGQSLTLIATANQGSEATYESGFVIDKFPISRPNLTFSTLTVSNMSPEDSSIYLCRVGGGEGYGYTFGSGTRLTVV.

The V and J genes are TRBV28 and TRBJ1-6; TRBD1 might be the D (6 bases). V was pared by 4 bases and J by 19 bases, with 14 bases between. Germline V lookup: CDR1 MDHEN, CDR2 SYDVKM. The CDR3 covers 11 residues. The CDR3 DNA reads as TGTGCCAGCAGTTCTCGACAGGATTTACACTTT. Residues: CASSSRQDLHF.

CDR3 DNA sequence: TGTGCCAGCAGTCGAGGTGCAGGGGACCCCTATGGCTACACCTTC. Its translation: CASSRGAGDPYGYTF. The rearrangement links TRBV6-5 to TRBJ1-2, with a possible D match to TRBD1 (6 bases). Germline lookup yields CDR1 MNHEY and CDR2 SVGAGI. The CDR3 sequence is 15 residues long. The V end lost 5 bases, the J end lost 4 bases, and 17 bases lay between the germline ends.

To note about this clone: Distinct nucleotide sequences in the sample also encode this CDR3. CDR3 in DNA: TGTGCCTGGAGTTCAGGGTTAAACTATGGCTACACCTTC. Protein: CAWSSGLNYGYTF. The chain carries TRBV30 and TRBJ1-2; D perhaps matches TRBD1 (5 bases). This CDR3 is built from 13 residues. Trimming left V 2 bases short and J 2 bases short, with 9 bases between. CDR1 is GTSNPN and CDR2 is SVGIG in the germline V gene (reference sequence).

This chain uses TRBV4-1 with TRBJ2-6; TRBD2 matches 7 bases. Germline CDR1 MGHRA, CDR2 YSYEKL. The CDR3 contains 17 residues. The J segment lost 2 bases and the V segment lost 4 bases, leaving 8 bases of the junction unmatched. The CDR3 protein is CASSLTGRGTGANVLTF. DNA of the CDR3: TGCGCCAGCAGCCTGACGGGGAGGGGAACTGGGGCCAACGTCCTGACTTTC.

The rearrangement uses TRBV2 and TRBJ1-2, with TRBD1 matching 7 bases. Germline CDR1 reads SNHLY; CDR2 reads FYNNEI. The CDR3 runs to 13 residues. The V segment lost 6 bases and the J segment 2 bases; nucleotides outside the gene matches: 3. The CDR3 protein is CASRGTVNYGYTF. The DNA for the CDR3 is TGTGCCAGCAGGGGGACAGTCAACTATGGCTACACCTTC.

The J gene is TRBJ1-4, the V gene TRBV27; possibly TRBD1 for D (6 bases). V was shortened by 3 bases and J by 7 bases, with 15 bases between the two germline ends. There are 15 residues in the CDR3. The V gene's germline CDR1 is MNHEY and CDR2 SMNVEV (reference sequence). CDR3 sequence reads: CASSLGGQVAEKLFF. In DNA form, the CDR3 reads TGTGCCAGCAGTTTGGGGGGGCAGGTGGCTGAAAAACTGTTTTTT. Full variable domain (missing parts from reference TRBV27 and TRBJ1-4): EAQVTQNPRYLITVTGKKLTVTCSQNMNHEYMSWYRQDPGLGLRQIYYSMNVEVTDKGDVPEGYKVSRKEKRNFPLILESPSPNQTSLYFCASSLGGQVAEKLFFGSGTQLSVL.

The chain joins TRBV7-8 to TRBJ1-1; TRBD1 matches at 11 bases. The germline V gene encodes CDR1 SGHVS and CDR2 FQNEAQ. After removal of 5 bases from V and 4 bases from J, the junction contained 6 bases not matched to a gene. There are 15 residues in the CDR3. The CDR3 reads CASSRGTGGSTEAFF. The CDR3, as DNA: TGTGCCAGCAGCAGGGGGACAGGGGGAAGCACTGAAGCTTTCTTT.

V usage is TRBV19 and J usage is TRBJ2-7, with TRBD2 matching 11 bases. This CDR3 has 15 amino acids. Per the germline V gene, CDR1 is LNHDA and CDR2 is SQIVND (reference sequence). Trimming at V came to 5 bases and at J to 0 bases, leaving 3 bases not matched to a gene. CDR3 bases: TGTGCCAGTAGTGTACTAGCGGGGGACTCCTACGAGCAGTACTTC. Translated, it gives CASSVLAGDSYEQYF.

The chain links TRBV28 to TRBJ2-6; possible D gene TRBD1, 6 bases. CDR1 and CDR2 from the germline V gene are MDHEN and SYDVKM. The CDR3 length is 17 residues. V lost 5 bases and J lost 0, with 14 bases in between. The CDR3 DNA follows: TGTGCCAGCAGTCTTCAGGGGACCCTCTCTGGGGCCAACGTCCTGACTTTC. Amino acids: CASSLQGTLSGANVLTF.

This clone has just one count. This chain uses TRBV11-3 with TRBJ1-4; no clear D. V lost 3 bases, J lost 6 bases, and 20 bases lay in between. CDR1 and CDR2 from the germline V gene are SGHNT and YENEEA. The CDR3 runs to 17 residues. CDR3 residues: CASSFSVLEATYEKLFF. The CDR3 DNA reads as TGTGCCAGCAGCTTCTCGGTCTTGGAGGCGACCTATGAAAAACTGTTTTTT.

The chain carries TRBV5-1 and TRBJ2-7; TRBD1 matches at 9 bases. CDR3 length: 15 amino acids. V dropped 0 bases and J dropped 2; count of bases not matched to a gene: 3. Germline V gene data show CDR1 as SGHRS and CDR2 as YFSETQ. The CDR3 coding sequence is TGCGCCAGCAGCTTGGGGGACAGGGAAGCCTACGAGCAGTACTTC. As protein: CASSLGDREAYEQYF.

This clone was observed a single time. This specimen includes other DNA sequences encoding the same CDR3. CDR3 nucleotide sequence: TGTGCCAGCAGCGGACAGGTGAACACTGAAGCTTTCTTT. It yields the protein CASSGQVNTEAFF. The chain links TRBV2 to TRBJ1-1; 7 bases fit TRBD1. Germline V gene data show CDR1 as SNHLY and CDR2 as FYNNEI. V was clipped by 6 bases and J by 0 bases; unmatched bases: 1. The CDR3 has 13 residues.

This clone was picked up a small number of times. The J gene is TRBJ1-4, the V gene TRBV3-1 (or the pseudogene TRBV3-2); D uncertain. Germline CDR1 reads LGHDT; CDR2 reads YNNKEL (reference sequence). The CDR3 contains 21 residues. Trimming removed 0 bases at V and 0 bases at J, with 23 bases between. The CDR3 region has the DNA TGTGCCAGCAGCCAAGATTCGGGTGGGTTCCGAGCCCGCGCAACTAATGAAAAACTGTTTTTT. Amino acid sequence: CASSQDSGGFRARATNEKLFF.

The chain is built from TRBV18 and TRBJ1-1, with a weak D call TRBD1 (5 bases). CDR1 is KGHSH and CDR2 is LQKENI in the germline V gene. With 3 bases removed from V and 1 base from J, the gap between germline ends came to 12 bases. The CDR3 covers 15 residues. The CDR3 reads CASSPGQERNTEAFF. In DNA, the CDR3 is TGTGCCAGCTCACCGGGGCAAGAACGGAACACTGAAGCTTTCTTT.

The chain carries TRBV27 and TRBJ1-4; 10 bases align to TRBD1. Germline trimming cut 4 bases from V and 7 bases from J; bases unmatched to any gene: 9. CDR1 is MNHEY, CDR2 SMNVEV, per germline (reference sequence). There are 16 residues in the CDR3. For the CDR3, the DNA is TGTGCCAGCAGTTCCCTCCGACAGGGGGCATTTGAAAAACTGTTTTTT. Amino acids: CASSSLRQGAFEKLFF.